Here is one T cell receptor (beta chain) with its context. The clone's antigen remains unknown. Per-base qualities were not stored, and no clone one base away is much larger. The sample is drawn from a study of T-cell memory formation after mild COVID-19 (dated by TCRdb to the early 2020s). For the wider study: Most TCR sequence clusters were specific to one of the two donors. Longitudinal TCRalpha and TCRbeta repertoire sequencing tracked T-cell clones expanding and contracting after mild COVID-19 in two donors. Two young, previously healthy adult volunteers made up the cohort, one male and one female. The research as a whole found: The second-wave clones that peaked on day 37 were not confirmed to be SARS-CoV-2 specific. Contracting CD4+ clones appeared mostly in the CM and EM memory subsets, whereas CD8+ clones were enriched in EMRA. Some responding clones were detected in pre-infection memory, suggesting pre-existing cross-reactive memory T cells joined the SARS-CoV-2 response. Clones contracting from day 15 to 85 had balanced CD4/CD8 phenotypes, while a second wave expanding from day 15 to 37 was biased towards CD4+. Only two mild cases were covered in the study, and larger cohorts including severe cases with pre-infection samples were considered necessary.

The instrument was an Illumina NovaSeq 6000. TCRalpha and TCRbeta cDNA libraries were built by 5'RACE with constant-segment primers, adding sample barcodes and unique molecular identifiers. RNA was extracted from every sample with Trizol reagent. Library amplification was performed in two PCR steps, and a second sample barcode and Illumina TruSeq adapters were introduced in the second step. Libraries were sequenced on an Illumina NovaSeq with 2 x 150 bp paired-end reads. Under the source paper's analysis protocol: With migec v1.2.7, reads were demultiplexed and then collapsed into UMI-guided consensus sequences. Using mixcr v2.1.11, UMI consensuses were aligned to TRA and TRB V and J templates and then assembled into clonotypes. Expanded or contracted clonotypes were those called significant by both edgeR and NoisET, with noise models trained on biological replicates. edgeR calls used a false discovery rate-adjusted p below 0.01 and a log2 fold-change threshold of 1. PCA with hierarchical clustering of max-normalized trajectories of the 1000 most abundant clonotypes was used as exploratory dynamics analysis. Separately sequenced CD4+ and CD8+ repertoires were used to assign the CD4 or CD8 phenotype of responding clones. The public sequencing data were trimmed at Q25 with fastp and processed into clonotypes with MiXCR by TCRdb, which kept only in-frame beta chains. For every CDR3 protein sequence, its rows merge into one entry that carries the most common genes and DNA. These V and J calls rely on TCRdb rather than the paper's analysis. For this sample the table gives roughly 450,000 distinct CDR3 sequences, of which around 17% were detected only once. Around a fifth of the sample belongs to the ten largest clones.

Ficoll-Paque density gradient centrifugation was used to isolate PBMCs. Via the germline V gene, CDR1 is SGHTA and CDR2 FQGNSA. Including cysteine and phenylalanine, the CDR3 has 15 amino acids. Here the CDR3 DNA is all that survives: 45 bases in frame from base 1. Germline trimming amounts to 5 bases on V and 2 bases on J, with 8 as the count of junction bases outside the gene matches. The sequence is built from TRBV7-2 and TRBJ2-7; 8 central nucleotides agree with TRBD1. The sample was PBMCs or a T cell subset sorted from them (not recorded which). This receptor was identified in a man younger than 35 who had mild COVID-19 (a few samples of this study predate the infection). The sample titles of this study are shuffled in the database, so cell type and time point are left out; the donor was told from shared clones. The DNA sequence reads TGTGCCAGCAGCACCGGCTCAGGGGGCGCCTACGAGCAGTACTTC. Protein translation: CASSTGSGGAYEQYF.